A few counts support the clone carrying this TCR beta chain. A read error is possible here, since a much larger clone lies one base away. Trimming pared 5 bases from V and 6 bases from J, leaving 13 bases between. Germline V gene lookup returns CDR1 GTSNPN and CDR2 SVGIG (reference sequence). There are 12 residues in the CDR3. This sample stems from a study of T cells in Graves' hyperthyroidism and ophthalmopathy. PBMCs were sourced from approximately 9 ml fresh peripheral blood. There were TCR beta CDR3 regions amplified from RNA transcripts. First-round RT-PCR targeting the TCR CDR3 was performed with the HTBI primer set. TCRdb re-called the multiplex PCR reads with MiXCR, one entry per CDR3 protein. The sample has around 420,000 distinct CDR3 sequences; around 16% are singletons.

The chain has TRBV30 and TRBJ1-2; D possibly corresponds to TRBD1 (6 bases). The TCR comes from a woman younger than 30 with Graves' hyperthyroidism. The sequenced sample was blood. CDR3 nucleotides: TGTGCCTGGGCCAGGGGAGGCCATGGCTACACCTTC. Translated, it gives CAWARGGHGYTF.